The rows below give T cell receptor beta chains drawn from one sample of a study of shared clonotypes between healthy human individuals. Repertoires were generated with immunoSEQ multiplex PCR, while TCRdb's copy carries only in-frame clones and drops some. Of a few million clones listed, 80% to 95% were seen once; the top ten hold 0.3% to 0.45%. The sequenced sample consisted of naive CD4+ T cells from PBMCs. The receptor set was obtained from a man aged 18 to 35 in good health. Some clones in this sample may be carry-over from other donors' samples. Each CDR3 is given with its conserved first and last residue. The D gene is left open where the match is weak. Size is stated for part of the rows, as once, few or many counts, or as a class when the clone is expanded.

TRBV14,.,TRBD2,TRBJ2-7,CASRRNSGRVSYEQYF,TGTGCCAGCAGACGAAATAGCGGGAGGGTCTCCTACGAGCAGTACTTC
TRBV25-1,.,.,TRBJ2-5,CASGGHTQETQYF,TGTGCCAGCGGAGGACATACACAAGAGACCCAGTACTTC
TRBV28,few,TRBD1,TRBJ1-3,CASSWTGVGSGNTIYF,TGTGCCAGCAGTTGGACAGGGGTAGGCTCTGGAAACACCATATATTTT
TRBV7-9,.,TRBD2,TRBJ2-7,CASSFGTSGSSYEQYF,TGTGCCAGCAGCTTCGGGACTAGCGGAAGCTCCTACGAGCAGTACTTC
TRBV7-2,.,.,TRBJ2-1,CASSLGTAYNEQFF,TGTGCCAGCAGCTTAGGGACCGCGTACAATGAGCAGTTCTTC
TRBV5-1,once,TRBD1,TRBJ1-4,CASTRDSSNEKLFF,TGCGCCAGCACTCGGGACAGCTCTAATGAAAAACTGTTTTTT
TRBV5-1,.,TRBD2,TRBJ2-3,CASSLGLAGSSTDTQYF,TGCGCCAGCAGCTTAGGACTAGCGGGGTCTAGCACAGATACGCAGTATTTT
TRBV4-3,.,.,TRBJ1-5,CASSQDARGPRANQPQHF,TGCGCCAGCAGCCAAGATGCGAGGGGCCCAAGAGCAAATCAGCCCCAGCATTTT
TRBV28,.,TRBD2,TRBJ2-1,CASSFGGASSYNEQFF,TGTGCCAGCAGTTTCGGGGGGGCGAGCTCCTACAATGAGCAGTTCTTC
TRBV28,.,TRBD2,TRBJ2-1,CASGTSGSYNEQFF,TGTGCCAGCGGTACTAGCGGGAGTTACAATGAGCAGTTCTTC
TRBV6-1,.,TRBD1,TRBJ2-7,CASSRDRRYEQYF,TGTGCCAGCAGCAGGGACAGGAGGTACGAGCAGTACTTC
TRBV18,.,.,TRBJ1-3,CASSFRGSTESGNTIYF,TGTGCCAGCTCTTTCCGGGGCTCGACAGAATCTGGAAACACCATATATTTT
TRBV25-1,.,.,TRBJ1-2,CASSEGSESYGYTF,TGTGCCAGCAGTGAAGGGTCGGAAAGCTATGGCTACACCTTC
TRBV2,.,.,TRBJ2-1,CASSEGVLAAAAQFF,TGTGCCAGCAGTGAAGGGGTGTTAGCAGCGGCTGCGCAGTTCTTC
TRBV7-3,once,TRBD2,TRBJ2-1,CASSSAGLASNEQFF,TGTGCCAGCAGCTCAGCGGGACTAGCATCCAATGAGCAGTTCTTC
TRBV7-9,.,TRBD1,TRBJ1-2,CASSADRERGYTF,TGTGCCAGCAGCGCGGACAGGGAGCGTGGCTACACCTTC
TRBV27,.,.,TRBJ2-1,CATGPPPYNEQFF,TGTGCCACCGGTCCCCCACCCTACAATGAGCAGTTCTTC
TRBV18,.,.,TRBJ2-7,CASSSGHQSYEQYF,TGTGCCAGCTCATCCGGACATCAGTCCTACGAGCAGTACTTC
TRBV7-2,once,.,TRBJ2-4,CASSWDFQNIQYF,TGTGCCAGCAGCTGGGACTTCCAAAACATTCAGTACTTC
TRBV30,.,.,TRBJ2-4,CAWTNKGPHPDLAKNIQYF,TGTGCCTGGACTAATAAGGGCCCACACCCCGATCTAGCCAAAAACATTCAGTACTTC
TRBV11-3,.,TRBD2,TRBJ2-7,CASSLVAGAEQYF,TGTGCCAGCAGCTTAGTAGCGGGAGCCGAGCAGTACTTC
TRBV7-8,.,.,TRBJ1-3,CASSLNQQTGNTIYF,TGTGCCAGCAGCTTAAACCAACAGACTGGAAACACCATATATTTT
TRBV7-9,.,TRBD2,TRBJ2-5,CASSLVTSGLWETQYF,TGTGCCAGCAGCTTAGTTACTAGCGGGTTATGGGAGACCCAGTACTTC
TRBV7-8,.,.,TRBJ2-1,CASSQGGGENEQFF,TGTGCCAGCAGCCAAGGCGGAGGGGAGAATGAGCAGTTCTTC
TRBV5-1,.,.,TRBJ2-3,CASSLERGSLDTQYF,TGCGCCAGCAGCTTGGAAAGGGGGAGTTTGGATACGCAGTATTTT
TRBV2,.,TRBD2,TRBJ2-3,CASSLTSGSGNTQYF,TGTGCCAGCAGTTTGACTAGCGGGAGTGGAAATACGCAGTATTTT
TRBV27,.,.,TRBJ1-5,CASSPNNQPQHF,TGTGCCAGCAGCCCCAACAATCAGCCCCAGCATTTT
TRBV5-1,.,.,TRBJ1-1,CASSPLGSVTGTEAFF,TGCGCCAGCAGCCCGTTGGGGTCCGTGACGGGCACTGAAGCTTTCTTT
TRBV7-9,.,TRBD1,TRBJ2-2,CASSLQGAVPGELFF,TGTGCCAGCAGCTTACAGGGGGCTGTGCCCGGGGAGCTGTTTTTT
TRBV30,once,TRBD1,TRBJ2-7,CAWSVKVGQGHSYEQYF,TGTGCCTGGAGTGTAAAGGTGGGACAGGGTCACTCCTACGAGCAGTACTTC
TRBV5-1,.,.,TRBJ1-1,CASSLAAENTEAFF,TGCGCCAGCAGCTTGGCGGCGGAGAACACTGAAGCTTTCTTT
TRBV5-1,.,TRBD2,TRBJ2-7,CASSLGVAGGDEQYF,TGCGCCAGCAGCTTGGGAGTAGCGGGAGGGGACGAGCAGTACTTC
TRBV5-8,.,.,TRBJ1-3,CASSLGDTVGNTIYF,TGTGCCAGCAGCTTGGGTGACACCGTTGGAAACACCATATATTTT
TRBV5-1,.,TRBD2,TRBJ2-1,CASSLLAGGPPREFF,TGCGCCAGCAGCTTGCTAGCGGGAGGGCCTCCTCGTGAGTTCTTC
TRBV11-1,.,TRBD1,TRBJ2-7,CASSYRTGSSYEQYF,TGTGCCAGCAGTTACCGGACAGGGAGCTCCTACGAGCAGTACTTC
TRBV5-4,.,.,TRBJ1-2,CASSFMGAGYGYTF,TGTGCCAGCAGCTTTATGGGCGCCGGCTATGGCTACACCTTC
TRBV28,.,.,TRBJ2-3,CASSFAKFTDTQYF,TGTGCCAGCAGTTTTGCGAAGTTCACAGATACGCAGTATTTT
TRBV28,once,TRBD1,TRBJ1-1,CASSLSGGEAFF,TGTGCCAGCAGTTTATCAGGGGGCGAAGCTTTCTTT
TRBV5-1,.,.,TRBJ1-2,CASSPGSGPVYGYTF,TGCGCCAGCAGCCCCGGCTCCGGGCCGGTCTATGGCTACACCTTC
TRBV19,.,.,TRBJ1-1,CASSMLAPGPAEAFF,TGTGCCAGTAGTATGTTGGCCCCAGGGCCGGCTGAAGCTTTCTTT
TRBV7-9,.,.,TRBJ2-1,CASSSQVLAVYNEQFF,TGTGCCAGCAGCTCGCAAGTCCTAGCAGTTTACAATGAGCAGTTCTTC
TRBV5-1,few,TRBD1,TRBJ1-5,CASSWTGGGNQPQHF,TGCGCCAGCAGCTGGACAGGGGGCGGCAATCAGCCCCAGCATTTT
TRBV4-3,.,.,TRBJ2-7,CASSQEGRVSYEQYF,TGCGCCAGCAGCCAAGAGGGGCGGGTCAGCTACGAGCAGTACTTC
TRBV5-1,once,.,TRBJ2-7,CASSRDGDYEQYF,TGCGCCAGCAGCCGGGACGGCGACTACGAGCAGTACTTC
TRBV28,.,.,TRBJ1-2,CASSFVGHFSLANYGYTF,TGTGCCAGCAGTTTTGTGGGCCACTTCTCCTTAGCTAACTATGGCTACACCTTC
TRBV5-1,.,TRBD2,TRBJ2-5,CASSLGLAAIQETQYF,TGCGCCAGCAGCTTGGGGCTAGCGGCAATTCAAGAGACCCAGTACTTC
TRBV9,.,TRBD2,TRBJ2-5,CASSVAVGGLQTQYF,TGTGCCAGCAGCGTAGCTGTGGGGGGGTTGCAGACCCAGTACTTC
TRBV7-3,.,TRBD2,TRBJ2-2,CASSFPGGTGELFF,TGTGCCAGCAGCTTCCCGGGAGGGACCGGGGAGCTGTTTTTT
TRBV6-5,.,.,TRBJ1-2,CASSYSIWTNYGYTF,TGTGCCAGCAGTTACTCGATCTGGACAAACTATGGCTACACCTTC
TRBV5-1,.,TRBD1,TRBJ1-3,CASSLLTGEGNTIYF,TGCGCCAGCAGCCTATTGACAGGGGAAGGAAACACCATATATTTT
TRBV7-6,.,TRBD2,TRBJ2-1,CASSLASSGSVSYNEQFF,TGTGCCAGCAGCTTAGCATCGAGCGGGAGCGTCTCCTACAATGAGCAGTTCTTC
TRBV7-2,once,.,TRBJ2-5,CASSPPSGVETQYF,TGTGCCAGCAGCCCCCCGTCGGGAGTAGAGACCCAGTACTTC
TRBV11-1,.,TRBD2,TRBJ2-7,CASSSGLADFSGPQYF,TGTGCCAGCAGCTCGGGACTAGCGGATTTCAGCGGGCCGCAGTACTTC
TRBV18,.,TRBD2,TRBJ2-1,CASSPRWGASGVNEQFF,TGTGCCAGCTCACCAAGGTGGGGGGCTAGCGGGGTCAATGAGCAGTTCTTC
TRBV6-5,.,.,TRBJ2-7,CASRGPYSYEQYF,TGTGCCAGCAGGGGACCTTACTCCTACGAGCAGTACTTC
TRBV2,.,TRBD1,TRBJ2-7,CASRGQGLSYEQYF,TGTGCCAGCAGAGGACAGGGGCTCTCCTACGAGCAGTACTTC
TRBV30,.,TRBD2,TRBJ2-7,CAWSVRGLAGPSEQYF,TGTGCCTGGAGTGTACGGGGACTAGCGGGTCCGAGCGAGCAGTACTTC